One TCR beta chain is described in this entry. Assay used: immunoSEQ multiplex PCR; TCRdb lists only in-frame clones, some missing. The sample yields under 70,000 clones, about 94% seen once. This CDR3 comprises 16 residues. The trim removed 4 bases at V and 3 bases at J, leaving 6 bases unmatched. Germline V gene sequence: CDR1 SGHNT, CDR2 YYREEE (reference sequence). The data were obtained in a study of T cell changes during pregnancy in multiple sclerosis. The clonotype was recovered from a female donor with multiple sclerosis, enrolled in a pregnancy study. V gene TRBV5-4 combines with J gene TRBJ2-3; 12 bases are a match to TRBD1. Here the sequenced sample was CD8+ T cells from peripheral blood mononuclear cells, taken after pregnancy. The CDR3 reads CASSAPGQGATDTQYF. DNA for the CDR3: TGTGCCAGCAGCGCGCCGGGACAGGGGGCAACAGATACGCAGTATTTT.